Below are 3 T cell receptor beta chains sequenced from a single sample in a study of T cells in Graves' hyperthyroidism and ophthalmopathy. The CDR3 regions of TCR beta were amplified from RNA transcripts. First-round RT-PCR with HTBI primers amplified the TCR CDR3 region. TCRdb ran MiXCR on the multiplex PCR reads and lists one entry per CDR3 protein. The data hold roughly 400,000 distinct CDR3 sequences, with around 25% observed a single time. Sequenced sample: blood. The receptor source for this set is a man in his fifties or sixties with Graves' hyperthyroidism.

This clonotype showed up many times. The CDR3 DNA reads TGTGCCAGCAGCCGCTATGGCTACACCTTC. Translation gives CASSRYGYTF. The rearrangement links TRBV6-1 to TRBJ1-2; D not certain. Trimming took off 6 bases at V and 4 bases at J, with 3 bases between the two ends. This CDR3 contains 10 residues. Germline-derived CDR1 and CDR2 are MNHNS and SASEGT.

A few counts support this clonotype. This sequence joins TRBV5-6 and TRBJ1-1, with D hard to call. Germline lookup yields CDR1 SGHDT and CDR2 YYEEEE. The length of the CDR3 is 15 residues. V dropped 4 bases and J dropped 3 bases, with 16 bases sitting between them. The CDR3 spells CASSVGGSGDTEAFF. The CDR3, as DNA: TGTGCCAGCAGCGTGGGAGGGTCGGGAGACACTGAAGCTTTCTTT.

V usage is TRBV6-1 and J usage is TRBJ2-7; 7 bases are shared with TRBD2. The CDR3 runs to 13 residues. The trim removed 6 bases at V and 0 bases at J, leaving 2 bases unmatched. Germline loops: CDR1 MNHNS, CDR2 SASEGT. CDR3 region: CASSTSDSYEQYF. The CDR3 DNA follows: TGTGCCAGCAGCACTAGCGACTCCTACGAGCAGTACTTC.